This T cell receptor beta chain was found in a study of Tregs in tolerant kidney transplant recipients. Overall study: The nonmyeloablative bone marrow transplants came from related graft donors, with transient mixed chimerism. The study, taken as a whole, reports: Antigen-driven expansion was suggested because donor-specific Tregs expanded more than all Tregs in tolerant patients. Biological reproducibility was not directly addressed, but technical replication error appeared minimal.

Unstimulated regulatory T cells (CD4+CD25+CD127-), CD4+CD25- non-regulatory cells, CD4 and CD8 cells were FACS-sorted from thawed PBMCs. Comment on this clone: Its target is not known. The DNA ends 3 residues before the CDR3 does, and the rest of the CDR3 is filled in from the germline J gene.

Sequenced by immunoSEQ multiplex PCR; TCRdb stores in-frame clones only, minus some. This table holds 50,000 to 65,000 clones. The CDR3 runs to 13 residues. Germline lookup yields CDR1 SGHTA and CDR2 FQGNSA. With 5 bases removed from V and 0 bases from J, the gap between germline ends came to 4 bases. The TCR was taken from a human donor who received a combined kidney and bone marrow transplant. The J gene is TRBJ2-2, the V gene TRBV7-2; D unresolved. Source: CD4+ T cells from blood, taken before the transplant. The chain's CDR3 is CASSRANTGELFF. The CDR3 DNA, read in part, is TGTGCCAGCAGCCGCGCGAACACCGGGGAG.